This T cell receptor (beta chain) was recorded in a study of T-cell memory formation after mild COVID-19. Study-wide points: Day 15 to 85 contracting clones showed balanced CD4/CD8; day 15 to 37 expanders favored CD4+.

TCRdb analysed the 5' RACE reads with MiXCR anew, one entry per CDR3 protein. The sample holds 250,000 to 300,000 distinct CDR3 sequences; over 7% are singletons and the top ten take approximately 23%. A remark on this clonotype: Its antigen remains unidentified.

This CDR3 has 14 amino acids. Germline assignment: CDR1 DFQATT and CDR2 SNEGSKA (reference sequence). The ends lost 4 bases at V and 6 bases at J; junction bases unmatched: 9. V is TRBV20-1 and J is TRBJ1-5, with 7 positions matching TRBD1. The clonotype originates from a man younger than 30 who had mild COVID-19 (a few samples of this study predate the infection). Cell type and time point are not known. Sequenced: PBMCs or a T cell subset sorted from them (not recorded which). In DNA, the CDR3 is TGCAGTGCTATAGGACAGGACTTTGGTCAGCCCCAGCATTTT. This encodes CSAIGQDFGQPQHF.